The entry that follows covers one T cell receptor beta chain sequence. The CDR3 contains 14 residues. The germline CDR1 and CDR2 sequences are SSHAT and FNYEAQ (reference sequence). Assay: immunoSEQ multiplex PCR; the TCRdb copy retains only in-frame clones and omits some. The table has hundreds of thousands of clones, around 93% seen once; the top ten hold 24%. The sample originates from a study of shared clonotypes between healthy human individuals. Naive CD8 cells were CD45RO-negative, positively selected for CCR7, excluding terminally differentiated effector memory CD45RA+ cells. The sample consisted of naive CD8+ T cells sorted from blood. This chain uses TRBV7-7 with TRBJ2-5; 8 bases match TRBD2. This clonotype originated in a man aged 25 to 45 in good health. The CDR3 here is CASAHGGVVETQYF. CDR3 coding DNA: TGTGCTAGTGCCCACGGGGGGGTGGTCGAGACCCAGTACTTC.